The T cell receptor beta chain under discussion was sequenced for a study of T cell repertoires in cytomegalovirus infection. Across the study: Recently described HLA-C-restricted plus well-studied HLA-B-restricted CMV epitopes were used. From public TCR beta signatures came an indication of both CMV infection and matching HLA type. General study points: Clonotype analysis showed dominance of the ex vivo response by HLA-C-restricted CMV-specific TCR beta clonotypes.

TCRdb fed the reads into MiXCR, producing one record per CDR3 protein. The sample holds approximately 770,000 distinct CDR3 sequences, roughly 28% seen once. The germline CDR1 and CDR2 sequences are ENHRY and SYGVKD. After removal of 2 bases from V and 8 bases from J, the junction contained 8 bases not matched to a gene. The CDR3 is made up of 16 amino acids. Points on this clonotype: Its antigen is still unknown.

This sequence joins TRBV10-3 and TRBJ2-1; 11 nucleotides match TRBD1. This specimen consisted of cultured CD8+ T cells from PBMCs, obtained from culture after CMV antigen stimulation. This receptor was identified in a human donor in good health (CMV status not recorded). Some clones in this sample may be carry-over from other donors' samples. The CDR3 is CAISESWTGGDHEQFF. The CDR3 nucleotides read TGTGCCATCAGTGAGAGCTGGACAGGGGGCGATCATGAGCAGTTCTTC.